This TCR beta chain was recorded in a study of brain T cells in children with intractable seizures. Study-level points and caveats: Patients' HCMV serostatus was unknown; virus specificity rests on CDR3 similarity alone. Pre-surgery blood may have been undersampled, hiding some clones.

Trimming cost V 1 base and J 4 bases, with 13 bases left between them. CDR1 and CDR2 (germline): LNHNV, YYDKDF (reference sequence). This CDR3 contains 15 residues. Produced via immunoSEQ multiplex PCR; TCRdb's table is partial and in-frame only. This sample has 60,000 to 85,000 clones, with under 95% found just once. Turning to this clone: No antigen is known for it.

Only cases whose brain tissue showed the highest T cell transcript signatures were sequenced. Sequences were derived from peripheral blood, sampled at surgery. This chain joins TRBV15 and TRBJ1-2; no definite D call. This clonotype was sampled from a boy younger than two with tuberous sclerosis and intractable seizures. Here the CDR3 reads CATSRVATSGYGYTF. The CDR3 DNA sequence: TGTGCCACCAGCAGAGTCGCAACGTCCGGCTATGGCTACACCTTC.